This T cell receptor (beta chain) was observed in a study of cytomegalovirus exposure and HLA in healthy donors. General observations from the study: There were reportedly fewer N-insertions in an Asian-associated ancestry cluster than the approximately 630-donor mean, in a later analysis. The authors confirmed in vitro that three CMV-associated chains were specific for CMV antigens. Indistinguishability led to the exclusion of some V segments, TRBV6-2 and TRBV6-3 included. Later on, analysis showed that most CMV-associated TCR beta chains appeared to be HLA-restricted.

From germline, CDR1 is SGDLS and CDR2 YYNGEE. This CDR3 contains 15 residues. Trimming cost V 4 bases and J 4 bases; bases outside gene matches: 9. PCR amplification relied on 60 Vbeta primers (plus 13 Jbeta primers). This table comes from immunoSEQ multiplex PCR, and its TCRdb copy is limited to in-frame clones, with some not included. The repertoire includes approximately 290,000 clones, under 90% of them detected once, and about 0.28% sits in the top ten. This clone was detected only once. Its antigen is currently unknown. The clonotype originates from a girl aged 2 to 10 in good health and CMV-seronegative. The sequenced sample consisted of PBMCs. This chain uses TRBV9 with TRBJ1-2; 8 bases are a match to TRBD1. Here the CDR3 DNA reads TGTGCCAGCAGCCAGTGGGGACAGGAGGGCTATGGCTACACCTTC. Translating it yields CASSQWGQEGYGYTF.